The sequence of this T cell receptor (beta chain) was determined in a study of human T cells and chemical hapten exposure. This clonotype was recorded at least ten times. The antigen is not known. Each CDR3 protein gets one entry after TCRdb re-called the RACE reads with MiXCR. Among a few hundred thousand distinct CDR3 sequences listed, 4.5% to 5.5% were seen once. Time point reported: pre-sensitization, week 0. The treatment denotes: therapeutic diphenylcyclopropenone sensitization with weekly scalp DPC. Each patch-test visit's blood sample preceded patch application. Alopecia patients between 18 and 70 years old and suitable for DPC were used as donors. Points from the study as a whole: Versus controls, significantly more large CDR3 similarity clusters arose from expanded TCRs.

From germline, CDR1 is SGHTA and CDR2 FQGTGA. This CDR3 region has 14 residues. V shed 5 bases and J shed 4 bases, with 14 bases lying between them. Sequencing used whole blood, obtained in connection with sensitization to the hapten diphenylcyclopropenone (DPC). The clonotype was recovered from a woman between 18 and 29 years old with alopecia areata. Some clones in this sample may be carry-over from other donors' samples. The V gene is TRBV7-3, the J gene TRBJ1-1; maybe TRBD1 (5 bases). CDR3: CASSPPLGGTEAFF. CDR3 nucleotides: TGTGCCAGCAGCCCTCCCCTGGGGGGCACTGAAGCTTTCTTT.